The entry below gives a single T cell receptor beta chain sequence along with its context. The data stem from a study of blood T cell repertoires in COVID-19. Germline assignment: CDR1 SGHRS and CDR2 YFSETQ. V dropped 5 bases and J dropped 8; count of bases not matched to a gene: 8. The CDR3 totals 14 residues. TCRdb's copy holds only in-frame clones and misses some; the assay was immunoSEQ multiplex PCR. The sample holds approximately 150,000 clones, approximately 86% seen once. The rearrangement joins TRBV5-1 to TRBJ1-4; 8 nucleotides align to TRBD1. Sequencing input: peripheral blood. The source is an older man with acute or convalescent COVID-19. The CDR3 bases are TGCGCCAGCAGTTCCACCGGGACAGGAGAAAAACTGTTTTTT. Translating gives CASSSTGTGEKLFF. Drawing the rest from reference TRBV5-1 and TRBJ1-4, the complete variable domain is KAGVTQTPRYLIKTRGQQVTLSCSPISGHRSVSWYQQTPGQGLQFLFEYFSETQRNKGNFPGRFSGRQFSNSRSEMNVSTLELGDSALYLCASSSTGTGEKLFFGSGTQLSVL.